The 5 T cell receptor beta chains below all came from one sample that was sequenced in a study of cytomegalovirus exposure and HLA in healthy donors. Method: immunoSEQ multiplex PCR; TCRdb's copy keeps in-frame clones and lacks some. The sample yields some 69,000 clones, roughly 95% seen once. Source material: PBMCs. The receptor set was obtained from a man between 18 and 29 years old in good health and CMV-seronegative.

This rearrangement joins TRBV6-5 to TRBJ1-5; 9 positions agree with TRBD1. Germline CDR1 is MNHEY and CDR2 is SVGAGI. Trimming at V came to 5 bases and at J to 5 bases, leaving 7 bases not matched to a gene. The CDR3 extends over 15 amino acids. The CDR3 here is CASSRLTGGDQPQHF. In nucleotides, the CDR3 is TGTGCCAGCAGTAGATTGACAGGGGGGGATCAGCCCCAGCATTTT.

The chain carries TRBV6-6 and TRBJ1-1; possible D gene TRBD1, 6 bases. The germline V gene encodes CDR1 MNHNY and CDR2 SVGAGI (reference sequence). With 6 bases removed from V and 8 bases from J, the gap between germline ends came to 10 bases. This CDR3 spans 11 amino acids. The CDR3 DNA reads TGTGCCAGCAGGCGACAGGCAGAAGCTTTCTTT. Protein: CASRRQAEAFF.

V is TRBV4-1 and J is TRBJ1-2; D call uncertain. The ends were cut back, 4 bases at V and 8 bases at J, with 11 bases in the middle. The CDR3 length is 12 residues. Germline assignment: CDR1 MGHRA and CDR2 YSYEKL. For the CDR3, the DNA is TGCGCCAGCAGCCTAACGGGGAGCGGCTACACCTTC. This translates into CASSLTGSGYTF.

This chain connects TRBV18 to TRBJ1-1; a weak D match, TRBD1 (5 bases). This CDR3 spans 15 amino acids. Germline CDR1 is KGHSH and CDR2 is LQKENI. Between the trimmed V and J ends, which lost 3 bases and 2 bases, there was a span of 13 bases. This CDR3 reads CASSPGGTRNTEAFF. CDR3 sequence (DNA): TGTGCCAGCTCACCCGGGGGGACCCGAAACACTGAAGCTTTCTTT.

Written as DNA, the CDR3 is TGTGCCAGCAGTTACTCTGCGGGGGGAAATGAAAAACTGTTTTTT. This gives the protein CASSYSAGGNEKLFF. The chain couples TRBV6-6 to TRBJ1-4; a weak D match, TRBD1 (5 bases). The CDR3 contains 15 residues. V lost 0 bases, J lost 5 bases, and 10 bases lay in between. Germline V gives CDR1 MNHNY, CDR2 SVGAGI (reference sequence).